The rows below give T cell receptor beta chains drawn from one sample of a study of blood T cell repertoires in COVID-19. Sequenced by immunoSEQ multiplex PCR; TCRdb stores in-frame clones only, minus some. The data contain over 60,000 clones, about four fifths of them seen just once; the ten biggest clones take up around 19%. Sequencing was done on a sample of peripheral blood. Receptors were obtained from a human donor in a cohort sampled during active COVID-19. CDR3s include the opening cysteine and the closing phenylalanine or tryptophan. The order of the fields is J gene, clone size, D gene, V gene, CDR3 DNA, CDR3 protein. D genes are given only for firm matches. Some rows mark clone size as missing; the rest say once, few, many or name a class of expanded clone.

TRBJ1-6 | NA | NA | TRBV6-5 | TGTGCCAGCAGTCGGACACCATATAATTCACCCCTCCACTTT | CASSRTPYNSPLHF
TRBJ2-5 | NA | TRBD1 | TRBV7-9 | TGTGCCAGCAGCAGGGACAGGATAGAGACCCAGTACTTC | CASSRDRIETQYF
TRBJ2-1 | NA | NA | TRBV6-5 | TGTGCCAGCAGCAGGGGGCGCGGGGGTTACAATGAGCAGTTCTTC | CASSRGRGGYNEQFF
TRBJ1-1 | NA | TRBD1 | TRBV6-5 | TGTGCCAGCAGCCCGGGACAGGTGGGTGAAGCTTTCTTT | CASSPGQVGEAFF
TRBJ1-2 | NA | NA | TRBV5-1 | TGCGCCAGCAGCTTGGCCTCACACGCTAACTATGGCTACACCTTC | CASSLASHANYGYTF
TRBJ1-6 | NA | NA | TRBV2 | TGTGCCAGCAGTGGGCATTCACCCCTCCACTTT | CASSGHSPLHF
TRBJ1-1 | NA | NA | TRBV7-2 | TGTGCCAGCAGCCCGGGGAGGGAAAGGGGTTACACTGAAGCTTTCTTT | CASSPGRERGYTEAFF
TRBJ1-6 | few | NA | TRBV5-1 | TGCGCCAGCAGCTTTTTGGGGCAGGGCGTGAATTCACCCCTCCACTTT | CASSFLGQGVNSPLHF
TRBJ1-5 | NA | NA | TRBV7-2 | TGTGCCAGCAGCCCAGGGGTGGGCGGACAGCCCCAGCATTTT | CASSPGVGGQPQHF
TRBJ2-7 | NA | NA | TRBV6-5 | TGTGCCAGCGCCCCCAGGAGGGAGGACGAGCAGTACTTC | CASAPRREDEQYF
TRBJ1-1 | NA | TRBD1 | TRBV2 | TGTGCCAGCAGCGCCGGGACAGGGACCAACACTGAAGCTTTCTTT | CASSAGTGTNTEAFF
TRBJ1-2 | NA | TRBD1 | TRBV5-1 | TGCGCCAGCAGCTTGAATCCGACAGGGGCGAACTATGGCTACACCTTC | CASSLNPTGANYGYTF
TRBJ2-7 | NA | NA | TRBV2 | TGTGCCAGCCGAAACCGGTTGAGCTCCTACGAGCAGTACTTC | CASRNRLSSYEQYF
TRBJ1-1 | NA | NA | TRBV30 | TGTGCCTGGAGTAGGGGCGGGAACACTGAAGCTTTCTTT | CAWSRGGNTEAFF